Described below is a single T cell receptor beta chain sequence and its context. V shed 4 bases and J shed 9 bases, with 10 bases lying between them. The CDR3 sequence is 13 residues long. CDR1 and CDR2 (germline): SGHAT, FQNNGV. The data stem from a study of T cell changes during pregnancy in multiple sclerosis. Sequencing used immunoSEQ multiplex PCR; TCRdb keeps in-frame clones, though not all of them. The data hold roughly 60,000 clones, with roughly nine tenths observed a single time. The chain recombines TRBV11-2 with TRBJ1-6; D gene ambiguous. The sequenced sample was CD4+ T cells from peripheral blood mononuclear cells, obtained in the first trimester of pregnancy. The TCR sequence derives from a female donor with multiple sclerosis, enrolled in a pregnancy study. The CDR3 DNA sequence: TGTGCCAGCAGCTCCGAGGTGACTTCACCCCTCCACTTT. Its translation is CASSSEVTSPLHF.